This T cell receptor (beta chain) was profiled in a study of blood T cell repertoires in COVID-19. Donors were grouped by their self-reported clinical history. Assay used: immunoSEQ multiplex PCR; TCRdb lists only in-frame clones, some missing. The sample records about 250,000 clones, around 83% being singletons. This CDR3 contains 18 residues. Per the germline V gene, CDR1 is SGHAT and CDR2 is FQNNGV. The ends lost 5 bases at V and 5 bases at J; junction bases unmatched: 18. This clone was found many times. This clonotype originated in a woman in her fifties or sixties who had been exposed to COVID-19. This sequence joins TRBV11-2 and TRBJ1-1; TRBD1 aligns across 9 bases. The sample comprised PBMCs or T cells enriched from blood (not recorded which). The CDR3 here is CASSQFLGTGREGTEAFF. In nucleotides, the CDR3 is TGTGCCAGCAGCCAGTTTTTAGGGACAGGGAGAGAGGGGACTGAAGCTTTCTTT.